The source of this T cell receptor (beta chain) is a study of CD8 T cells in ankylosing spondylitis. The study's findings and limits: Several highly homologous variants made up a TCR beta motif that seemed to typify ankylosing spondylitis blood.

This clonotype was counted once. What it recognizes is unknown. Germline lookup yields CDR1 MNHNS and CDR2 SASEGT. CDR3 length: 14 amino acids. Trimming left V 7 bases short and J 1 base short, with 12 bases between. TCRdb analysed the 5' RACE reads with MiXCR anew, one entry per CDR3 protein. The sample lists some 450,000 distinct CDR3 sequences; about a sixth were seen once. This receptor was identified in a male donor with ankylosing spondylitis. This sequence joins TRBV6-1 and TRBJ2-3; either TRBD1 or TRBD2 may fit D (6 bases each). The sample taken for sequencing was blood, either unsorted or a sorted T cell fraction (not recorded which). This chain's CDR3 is CASNGGRGTDTQYF. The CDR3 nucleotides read TGTGCCAGCAACGGGGGCCGGGGCACAGATACGCAGTATTTT.